Sequencing of this T cell receptor (beta chain) was carried out in a study of shared clonotypes between healthy human individuals. The repertoire was sequenced with immunoSEQ multiplex PCR; TCRdb's copy has only in-frame clones and lacks some. The repertoire holds over a million clones, with approximately 78% as singletons. Trimming at V came to 6 bases and at J to 5 bases, leaving 1 base not matched to a gene. CDR1 and CDR2 from the germline V gene are SSHAT and FNYEAQ (reference sequence). This CDR3 contains 13 residues. This sequence was found in a man younger than 30 in good health. Some clones in this sample may be carry-over from other donors' samples. The sample was memory CD4+ T cells from PBMCs. Subset given: CD45RA-negative fraction. This chain links TRBV7-7 with TRBJ2-5; 12 bases align to TRBD2. CDR3 bases: TGTGCCAGCAGTACTAGCGGGAGGGAGACCCAGTACTTC. Its translation is CASSTSGRETQYF.